What follows are 18 T cell receptor beta chains derived from one specimen sequenced in a study of early T cells in non-severe SARS-CoV-2 infection. MiXCR, run by TCRdb on the 5' RACE reads, gives a single entry per CDR3 protein. The repertoire holds some 55,000 distinct CDR3 sequences, with 10% to 15% as singletons. Sequencing was done on a sample of whole blood. The receptors derive from an adult who was a healthcare worker with PCR-confirmed SARS-CoV-2 infection or an uninfected control (not recorded which).

This clonotype came up many times. The V call is TRBV3-1, the J call TRBJ1-3; D uncertain. CDR1 LGHDT and CDR2 YNNKEL come from the germline V gene (reference sequence). Trimming pared 5 bases from V and 5 bases from J, leaving 7 bases between. The CDR3 runs to 12 residues. Written as DNA, the CDR3 is TGTGCCAGCAGCGACTTGCGAAACACCATATATTTT. The encoded protein is CASSDLRNTIYF.

This chain links TRBV27 with TRBJ2-7; D might be TRBD1 or TRBD2, each matching 6 bases. Germline V gene data show CDR1 as MNHEY and CDR2 as SMNVEV (reference sequence). V lost 4 bases and J lost 0, with 13 bases in between. This CDR3 is built from 15 residues. The chain's CDR3 is CASSSGGRASYEQYF. The DNA for the CDR3 is TGTGCCAGCAGTTCTGGGGGGCGGGCCTCCTACGAGCAGTACTTC.

The chain couples TRBV19 to TRBJ2-7; 10 nucleotides match TRBD2. This CDR3 is 15 amino acids long. The V gene's germline CDR1 is LNHDA and CDR2 SQIVND (reference sequence). Trimming removed 6 bases from V and 2 bases from J; junction bases left unmatched: 7. CDR3 sequence: CASRIEAGGPYEQYF. The CDR3 DNA sequence: TGTGCCAGTAGAATCGAAGCGGGAGGGCCCTACGAGCAGTACTTC.

This clonotype was counted ten times or more. This chain uses TRBV12-3 or TRBV12-4 with TRBJ1-1; D is possibly TRBD1 (5 bases). CDR3 length: 16 residues. V lost 10 bases and J 1 base, leaving 22 bases between the germline ends. Here the CDR3 reads CATSSGVGFRNTEAFF. The DNA for the CDR3 is TGTGCCACCTCGTCGGGGGTTGGTTTTAGGAACACTGAAGCTTTCTTT.

The chain joins TRBV10-1 to TRBJ2-5; possibly TRBD1 or TRBD2 for D (5 bases each). The CDR3 length is 16 residues. V lost 3 bases and J lost 4, with 18 bases in between. The germline CDR1 and CDR2 sequences are WNHNN and SYGVQD (reference sequence). The CDR3 DNA sequence: TGCGCCAGCAGTGATTACCCGGGACGGGCCCCAGAGACCCAGTACTTC. Translated, it gives CASSDYPGRAPETQYF.

Details on this clonotype: A much larger clone sits a single nucleotide away, making a read error possible. This chain connects TRBV11-2 to TRBJ2-1; no reliable D call. Trimming left V 0 bases short and J 2 bases short, with 14 bases between. The CDR3 is 17 residues long. Germline lookup yields CDR1 SGHAT and CDR2 FQNNGV. CDR3 bases: TGTGCCAGCAGCTTAGAACCCGGTCGGCGGCCCTACAATGAGCAGTTCTTC. This translates into CASSLEPGRRPYNEQFF.

This clonotype was counted many times. The chain has TRBV10-3 and TRBJ2-1; D may be TRBD1 (7 bases). Trimming took off 3 bases at V and 4 bases at J, with 13 bases between the two ends. This CDR3 is 15 amino acids long. Germline CDR1 is ENHRY and CDR2 is SYGVKD. The CDR3 DNA sequence: TGTGCCATCAGTGACCCCCAGGGGGGTTACAATGAGCAGTTCTTC. Translation: CAISDPQGGYNEQFF.

Points on this clonotype: Sequence at one end of the junction differs from germline and may be a read error. The chain has TRBV24-1 and TRBJ2-3, with 10 bases that match TRBD2. The CDR3 spans 15 residues. Per the germline V gene, CDR1 is KGHDR and CDR2 is SFDVKD. The CDR3 is CATSGTSGITDMQYF. The CDR3 DNA reads TGTGCCACCAGTGGGACTAGCGGCATAACAGATATGCAGTATTTT.

This clonotype was seen at least ten times. The rearrangement joins TRBV5-8 to TRBJ2-1; 7 bases are shared with TRBD1. This CDR3 is 15 amino acids long. The V gene end was trimmed by 7 bases and the J gene end by 3 bases; junction bases not matched to a gene: 10. The germline gives CDR1 SGHTS, CDR2 YDEGEE. This CDR3 reads CASRRGTAYYNEQFF. The CDR3 nucleotides read TGTGCCAGCCGCCGAGGGACAGCTTACTACAATGAGCAGTTCTTC.

The chain carries TRBV3-1 and TRBJ2-7; D might be TRBD1 or TRBD2, each matching 6 bases. This CDR3 region has 15 residues. The germline CDR1 and CDR2 sequences are LGHDT and YNNKEL (reference sequence). V was clipped by 0 bases and J by 2 bases, with 11 bases between them. Here the CDR3 DNA reads TGTGCCAGCAGCCAAGATGGGGGGCCCACCTACGAGCAGTACTTC. Translating it yields CASSQDGGPTYEQYF.

This clonotype has just a few counts. The chain is built from TRBV6-2 or TRBV6-3 and TRBJ2-1; 8 bases fit TRBD2. This CDR3 region has 14 residues. The V segment lost 8 bases and the J segment 5 bases; nucleotides outside the gene matches: 8. Germline V gene lookup returns CDR1 MNHEY and CDR2 SVGEGT. The CDR3 protein is CASATSGTHNEQFF. The CDR3 DNA reads as TGTGCCAGCGCTACTAGCGGTACCCACAATGAGCAGTTCTTC.

This clonotype was detected a few times. The chain is built from TRBV18 and TRBJ2-7; a possible D gene is TRBD2 (6 bases). Germline V gene lookup returns CDR1 KGHSH and CDR2 LQKENI. The germline V and J ends were trimmed by 3 bases and 3 bases, with 18 bases remaining between them. The CDR3 is 16 amino acids. CDR3 sequence: CASSPLPGTPFYEQYF. CDR3 coding DNA: TGTGCCAGCTCACCTCTCCCCGGGACTCCTTTCTACGAGCAGTACTTC.

This clonotype has just one count. The chain joins TRBV9 to TRBJ1-2, with a weak D call TRBD1 (5 bases). The germline V gene has CDR1 SGDLS and CDR2 YYNGEE. Trimming cost V 4 bases and J 4 bases, with 14 bases left between them. CDR3 length: 14 amino acids. The chain's CDR3 is CASSSPQGPYGYTF. In DNA, the CDR3 is TGTGCCAGCAGCTCACCCCAGGGACCCTATGGCTACACCTTC.

This clonotype was picked up many times. The chain links TRBV29-1 to TRBJ1-1; TRBD1 matches 7 bases. After removal of 7 bases from V and 8 bases from J, the junction contained 7 bases not matched to a gene. The germline V gene has CDR1 SQVTM and CDR2 ANQGSEA. The CDR3 contains 11 residues. Here the CDR3 DNA reads TGCAGCGGATCCCAGGGGGACGAAGCTTTCTTT. This encodes CSGSQGDEAFF.

This clonotype was seen more than once but under ten times. This chain joins TRBV18 and TRBJ1-2; D possibly corresponds to TRBD1 (6 bases). The V gene's germline CDR1 is KGHSH and CDR2 LQKENI. With 3 bases removed from V and 6 bases from J, the gap between germline ends came to 11 bases. The CDR3 covers 13 residues. CDR3 sequence: CASSPPPGDGYTF. The CDR3 DNA sequence: TGTGCCAGCTCACCCCCCCCAGGGGATGGCTACACCTTC.

The CDR3 protein is CAIRDGSNQPQHF. The CDR3 nucleotides are TGTGCCATCAGGGACGGTAGCAATCAGCCCCAGCATTTT. The genes are TRBV10-3 and TRBJ1-5; no reliable D call. The CDR3 is made up of 13 amino acids. Trimming pared 6 bases from V and 0 bases from J, leaving 6 bases between. Germline lookup yields CDR1 ENHRY and CDR2 SYGVKD.

V gene TRBV5-6 combines with J gene TRBJ1-2, with 10 bases aligning to TRBD1. There are 18 residues in the CDR3. CDR1 and CDR2 (germline): SGHDT, YYEEEE. The J segment lost 0 bases and the V segment lost 2 bases, leaving 10 bases of the junction unmatched. The CDR3 DNA is TGTGCCAGCAGCTTTCGGTCGGGACAGGGGACCCCTAACTATGGCTACACCTTC. It translates to CASSFRSGQGTPNYGYTF. The full variable domain, with the rest looked up from reference TRBV5-6 and TRBJ1-2, is DAGVTQSPTHLIKTRGQQVTLRCSPKSGHDTVSWYQQALGQGPQFIFQYYEEEERQRGNFPDRFSGHQFPNYSSELNVNALLLGDSALYLCASSFRSGQGTPNYGYTFGSGTRLTVV.

The chain recombines TRBV11-2 with TRBJ2-5; the D gene is possibly TRBD1 (7 bases). The V gene lost 3 bases and the J gene lost 2 bases, with 13 bases spanning the gap. The CDR3 has 15 residues. CDR1 and CDR2 from the germline V gene are SGHAT and FQNNGV. CDR3 loop: CASSFRGAEQETQYF. The CDR3 DNA sequence: TGTGCCAGCAGCTTCAGGGGGGCAGAGCAAGAGACCCAGTACTTC. Filled out from reference TRBV11-2 and TRBJ2-5, the complete variable domain reads EAGVAQSPRYKIIEKRQSVAFWCNPISGHATLYWYQQILGQGPKLLIQFQNNGVVDDSQLPKDRFSAERLKGVDSTLKIQPAKLEDSAVYLCASSFRGAEQETQYFGPGTRLLVL.